This T cell receptor beta chain was profiled in a study of blood T cell repertoires in COVID-19 (dated by TCRdb to 2019 to 2021). Background on the whole study: Samples from collaborators originated in the United States, Italy and Spain and spanned both the acute and convalescent phases of COVID-19. The material from the prospective study consisted of cDNA or gDNA derived from T cells, B-cell-depleted T cells, or PBMCs. Where HLA class I and class II types were available, the types were taken from metadata supplied by the sample provider, not from assay-based typing. Subjects who had been exposed to COVID-19, were actively infected with it, or had recovered from it provided the deeply sampled blood TCRbeta repertoires that made up the dataset. The samples were drawn from two sources: the first 160 participants of the ongoing ImmuneRACE study, and over 1,000 subjects contributed by 6 global collaborators. Sample metadata almost always included a de-identified subject ID, COVID-19 status, age in years and sex. The repertoires were released in a freely available public database meant as a resource for research on the immune response to SARS-CoV-2. Broad study findings and their caveats: How much clinical and demographic metadata was included differed by source and by participant, and the metadata was provided uncurated.

Concerning this clone: Its target antigen remains unknown. Per-base quality was not reported, and no clone a single base away is much larger than it.

The CDR3 numbers 16 residues from cysteine through phenylalanine. Here the CDR3 DNA is all that survives: 48 bases in frame from base 1. V was cut back by 8 bases and J by 0 bases, leaving a gap of 17 bases between them. Reading the germline V gene gives CDR1 SNHLY and CDR2 FYNNEI. Enrolling through a virtual design, the prospective study's participants ranged in age from roughly 18 to 89 years and lived across around 25 United States geographic areas. In the prospective study, participants were assigned to cohorts based on the clinical history participants reported in a screening survey and a study questionnaire. Exposed participants had been in contact, within 2 weeks of entering the study, with a person who had a PCR-confirmed or clinician-diagnosed case of COVID-19. In the prospective study, mobile phlebotomists collected whole blood, serum and a nasopharyngeal or oropharyngeal swab from each participant. Over a roughly 2-month period, participants in the prospective study had the option of providing additional blood draws and questionnaires. Before DNA extraction, blood samples from the prospective study were shipped at room temperature or frozen.

The immunoSEQ Assay, a bias-controlled multiplex PCR, was used to amplify TCRbeta CDR3 regions from genomic DNA. The original pipeline was this. Nucleated cell counts per sample were estimated from amplification of reference gene primers within the assay. Sequence reads were collapsed and filtered to measure the absolute abundance of every unique TCRbeta CDR3 rearrangement. For each sample, productive Simpson clonality was calculated by taking the square root of Simpson's diversity index across productive rearrangements. This is the immuneACCESS table as TCRdb keeps it, with only in-frame sequences that have V and J called. A part of the clones is gone; compared with another copy, unresolved V genes explain less than half, and the rest is unexplained. V and J calls and clone size are as listed in that table; D and trimming were resolved from the DNA. Across this sample there are 210,000 or so clones, with roughly 85% seen only once. More than 4.5% of the sample lies in the top ten.

This sequence was found in a woman aged 45-65 years who had been exposed to COVID-19. The chain links TRBV2 with TRBJ1-5; 6 matching bases give a weak D call of TRBD1. Sequenced material: PBMCs or T cells enriched from blood (not recorded which). The CDR3 sequence is CASQVQGSLSNQPQHF. The nucleotides read TGTGCCAGCCAAGTCCAGGGGAGCCTTAGCAATCAGCCCCAGCATTTT.